The sequence of this T cell receptor (beta chain) was determined in a study of T cells in lung cancer brain metastases. Study context: Most of the roughly 20 patients had no interval therapy between resections. Median interval between primary and brain metastasis specimen acquisition was about 350 days.

The table lists this clone with a count of one. Produced via immunoSEQ multiplex PCR; TCRdb's table is partial and in-frame only. The sample contains a few thousand clones, approximately 86% of which appear only once. Patients with a history of multiple malignancies were excluded. The V end was cut by 0 bases, the J end by 0 bases, with 12 bases between. The V gene's germline CDR1 is GTSNPN and CDR2 SVGIG (reference sequence). The CDR3 loop spans 16 amino acids. This chain connects TRBV30 to TRBJ1-3; D remains ambiguous. This sequence originates from a man aged 65 to 79 with non-small cell lung cancer. Material for sequencing was tumor tissue from the primary lung tumor. The CDR3, as DNA: TGTGCCTGGAGTGTAAAGGGCTTGGGCTCTGGAAACACCATATATTTT. Residues: CAWSVKGLGSGNTIYF.